The T cell receptor beta chain under discussion was sequenced for a study of human T cells and chemical hapten exposure. Whole blood that had not been fractionated was the source of extracted total RNA. It was the library that attached unique molecular identifiers to individual cDNA molecules. Via MiXCR, TCRdb re-called the reads, giving one row per CDR3 protein. The top ten hold around 1.4% of the sample, which has roughly 120,000 distinct CDR3 sequences, 8% to 9.5% seen once. The specimen sequenced was whole blood. The source of this sequence is a human donor in good health. Some clones in this sample may be carry-over from other donors' samples.

The CDR3 region is CASSETPNREKLFF. CDR3 DNA sequence: TGTGCCAGCAGTGAGACCCCTAATAGGGAAAAACTGTTTTTT. The V gene is TRBV6-1, the J gene TRBJ1-4, with D unclear. Trimming took 3 bases from V and 8 from J, leaving 13 bases between them. Germline CDR1 and CDR2: MNHNS and SASEGT. CDR3 length equals 14 residues.